This T cell receptor (beta chain) stems from a study of blood T cell repertoires in COVID-19. CDR1 and CDR2 from the germline V gene are SEHNR and FQNEAQ (reference sequence). The V segment lost 5 bases and the J segment 11 bases; nucleotides outside the gene matches: 7. This CDR3 is built from 12 residues. TCRdb keeps only in-frame clones here, not all; method: immunoSEQ multiplex PCR. The table includes 300,000 or so clones, 85% to 90% detected once. V gene TRBV7-9 combines with J gene TRBJ1-1, with TRBD1 matching over 8 bases. The clonotype was recovered from a woman between 40 and 55 years old who had recovered from COVID-19. Specimen: peripheral blood. Here the CDR3 DNA reads TGTGCCAGCAGCCAGGGGGCGGTTTCCGCTTTCTTT. This encodes CASSQGAVSAFF. Looking up the rest from reference TRBV7-9 and TRBJ1-1 gives the full variable domain: DTGVSQNPRHKITKRGQNVTFRCDPISEHNRLYWYRQTLGQGPEFLTYFQNEAQLEKSRLLSDRFSAERPKGSFSTLEIQRTEQGDSAMYLCASSQGAVSAFFGQGTRLTVV.